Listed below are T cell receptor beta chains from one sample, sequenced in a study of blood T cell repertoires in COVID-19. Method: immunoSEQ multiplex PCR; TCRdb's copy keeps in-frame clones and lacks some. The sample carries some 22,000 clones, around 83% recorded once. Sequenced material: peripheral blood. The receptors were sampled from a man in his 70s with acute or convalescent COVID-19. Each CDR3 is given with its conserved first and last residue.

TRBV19	CASGTINTGELFF
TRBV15	CATSRALSREYFNEQFF
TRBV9	CASSERPGSPLHF
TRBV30	CACPRLPRGSYNSPLHF
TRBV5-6	CATSSVRSSHEKLFF
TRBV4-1	CASSQGQMAFATNEKLFF
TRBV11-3	CASSLDRLGSGEQYF
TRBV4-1	CASSQDRGTGPSKLFF
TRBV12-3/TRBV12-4	CASKSRRDQPQHF
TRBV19	CASRWDRASPLHF
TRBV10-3	CAIRDRGEVEGYTF
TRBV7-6	CASSFRQGQGSPLHF
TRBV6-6	CASTRGVSSYNSPLHF
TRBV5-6	CASSLVPGTYEQYF
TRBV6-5	CASSTGTVNSPLHF